The T cell receptor beta chain under discussion was sequenced for a study of blood T cells in healthy people across ages. Overall study: Capture via template switching afforded approximately one barcoded beta molecule per two T cells.

This clonotype was observed a handful of times. A second PCR, run for roughly 7 to 11 cycles, used a sample-barcoded 5' primer plus a J-beta primer mix. TCRdb re-called the 5' RACE reads with MiXCR, one entry per CDR3 protein. The data hold about a million distinct CDR3 sequences, with around 48% observed a single time. The germline CDR1 and CDR2 sequences are LNHNV and YYDKDF (reference sequence). CDR3 size: 14 residues. V was shortened by 0 bases and J by 4 bases, with 9 bases between the two germline ends. The chain is built from TRBV15 and TRBJ1-2, with D possibly TRBD1 on 5 matching bases. The sequencing input was blood. The sequence derives from a young man in good health. CDR3 residues: CATSRETAAYGYTF. CDR3 nucleotides: TGTGCCACCAGCAGAGAGACAGCCGCCTATGGCTACACCTTC.